These 18 T cell receptor beta chains were sequenced from one sample in a study of blood T cells in healthy people across ages. With a J-beta primer mix and a sample-barcoded 5' primer, a second PCR ran about 6 to 11 cycles. TCRdb redid the calling of the 5' RACE reads with MiXCR, one entry per CDR3 protein. The sample has approximately 690,000 distinct CDR3 sequences; under 70% are singletons. The sequenced sample consisted of blood. Receptor source: a man in his fifties or sixties in good health.

The gene calls are TRBV11-2 and TRBJ2-5, with 9 bases matching TRBD2. The CDR3 covers 16 residues. After removal of 5 bases from V and 1 base from J, the junction contained 8 bases not matched to a gene. CDR1 SGHAT and CDR2 FQNNGV come from the germline V gene. CDR3 loop: CASSQIAGVRQETQYF. In DNA form, the CDR3 reads TGTGCCAGCAGCCAAATAGCGGGGGTGCGCCAAGAGACCCAGTACTTC.

The sample holds a few counts of this clonotype. V and J are TRBV12-3 or TRBV12-4 and TRBJ1-5, with TRBD1 identical over 8 bases. This CDR3 region has 15 residues. V was clipped by 6 bases and J by 7 bases; unmatched bases: 11. CDR3 sequence: CASSPGQGRRQPQHF. As DNA, the CDR3 is TGTGCCAGCAGCCCTGGACAGGGTCGGAGACAGCCCCAGCATTTT.

The V gene is TRBV5-1, the J gene TRBJ2-1; 10 bases align to TRBD2. The germline CDR1 and CDR2 sequences are SGHRS and YFSETQ. V shed 4 bases and J 13 bases; nucleotides not matched to a gene: 20. The CDR3 is 17 residues long. DNA for the CDR3: TGCGCCAGCAGCCAGAATCCCACGGCTAGCGGGGGAGAGACCCAGTTCTTC. Its translation: CASSQNPTASGGETQFF.

The CDR3 DNA reads as TGTGCCAGCAGCCCTCTGACTAGCGGGGGTACAGATACGCAGTATTTT. This sequence encodes CASSPLTSGGTDTQYF. The V and J genes are TRBV4-2 and TRBJ2-3; 12 nucleotides match TRBD2. This CDR3 comprises 16 residues. Germline V gives CDR1 LGHNA, CDR2 YNFKEQ. The V gene end was trimmed by 4 bases and the J gene end by 3 bases; junction bases not matched to a gene: 5.

The chain has TRBV7-9 and TRBJ2-2, with TRBD1 identical over 9 bases. Germline V gene lookup returns CDR1 SEHNR and CDR2 FQNEAQ (reference sequence). The junction had 8 bases not matched to a gene; V was cut back by 5 bases and J by 7 bases. This CDR3 region has 15 residues. The CDR3 protein is CASSPTGGSGGELFF. Here the CDR3 DNA reads TGTGCCAGCAGCCCTACAGGGGGCAGCGGCGGGGAGCTGTTTTTT.

This chain links TRBV15 with TRBJ1-2, with a weak D call TRBD1 (5 bases). The germline CDR1 and CDR2 sequences are LNHNV and YYDKDF (reference sequence). V was pared by 0 bases and J by 3 bases, with 11 bases between. This CDR3 is 15 amino acids long. The CDR3 nucleotides read TGTGCCACCAGCAGAGATCAAGAGGGGTACTATGGCTACACCTTC. Translating gives CATSRDQEGYYGYTF.

This rearrangement joins TRBV6-1 to TRBJ1-2; TRBD1 might be the D (5 bases). The CDR3 has 13 amino acids. Trimming removed 4 bases at V and 3 bases at J, with 9 bases between. Looked up from germline, CDR1 is MNHNS and CDR2 is SASEGT. CDR3 sequence (DNA): TGTGCCAGCAGTGCTGCGACAGACTATGGCTACACCTTC. Translating it yields CASSAATDYGYTF.

The rearrangement links TRBV5-1 to TRBJ2-2; no reliable D call. With 1 base removed from V and 6 bases from J, the gap between germline ends came to 10 bases. CDR1 and CDR2 from the germline V gene are SGHRS and YFSETQ. The CDR3 length is 14 residues. CDR3 loop: CASSLSRLSGELFF. The CDR3, as DNA: TGCGCCAGCAGCTTGTCGAGGTTATCCGGGGAGCTGTTTTTT.

This clonotype was seen more than once but under ten times. J is TRBJ1-5 and V is TRBV6-6, with D possibly TRBD1 on 5 matching bases. Germline CDR1 is MNHNY and CDR2 is SVGAGI (reference sequence). The V end lost 0 bases, the J end lost 7 bases, and 13 bases lay between the germline ends. The CDR3 has 15 amino acids. The CDR3, as DNA: TGTGCCAGCAGTTACTCAGGGGCCAGGGCGCAGCCCCAGCATTTT. As protein: CASSYSGARAQPQHF.

This clonotype was seen only a few times. The rearrangement joins TRBV7-9 to TRBJ2-1; possible D gene TRBD1, 6 bases. In germline, CDR1 is SEHNR, CDR2 FQNEAQ (reference sequence). The V and J ends lost 5 bases and 4 bases respectively, with 12 bases between them. This CDR3 comprises 14 residues. This chain's CDR3 is CASSPLTGYNEQFF. The CDR3 DNA sequence: TGTGCCAGCAGCCCTTTAACAGGGTACAATGAGCAGTTCTTC.

The CDR3 DNA is TGCGCCAGCAGCAAGGGAGGGGGGGGCCAAGAGACCCAGTACTTC. Translating gives CASSKGGGGQETQYF. The chain has TRBV4-1 and TRBJ2-5, with a possible D match to TRBD2 (7 bases). Germline CDR1 is MGHRA and CDR2 is YSYEKL. The CDR3 has 15 amino acids. Trimming removed 5 bases at V and 1 base at J, with 14 bases between.

The V gene is TRBV20-1, the J gene TRBJ1-2; D unclear. Trimming took 0 bases from V and 5 from J, leaving 25 bases between them. CDR1 and CDR2 from the germline V gene are DFQATT and SNEGSKA (reference sequence). This CDR3 comprises 18 residues. This chain's CDR3 is CSAREGTGRLGKIYGYTF. Here the CDR3 DNA reads TGCAGTGCTAGAGAGGGTACCGGTCGTTTGGGAAAGATTTATGGCTACACCTTC.

The chain has TRBV2 and TRBJ2-3; 7 bases are a match to TRBD1. Germline V lookup: CDR1 SNHLY, CDR2 FYNNEI. V lost 9 bases to trimming and J lost 1 base; unmatched junction nucleotides: 1. The CDR3 is 12 residues long. CDR3 sequence reads: CARGQGTDTQYF. The DNA of the CDR3 is TGTGCCAGAGGACAGGGCACAGATACGCAGTATTTT.

There are a few counts of this clonotype. The chain employs TRBV5-6 and TRBJ2-1, with 12 positions matching TRBD2. Germline CDR1 is SGHDT and CDR2 is YYEEEE. The CDR3 consists of 17 residues. V shed 0 bases and J 3 bases; nucleotides not matched to a gene: 4. CDR3 bases: TGTGCCAGCAGCTTGGAGCTAGCGGGGGGGCTCTACAATGAGCAGTTCTTC. Translation: CASSLELAGGLYNEQFF.

The rearrangement joins TRBV5-1 to TRBJ1-2, with TRBD1 identical over 7 bases. CDR1 is SGHRS and CDR2 is YFSETQ in the germline V gene. V was clipped by 4 bases and J by 1 base; unmatched bases: 7. The CDR3 consists of 15 residues. The CDR3 DNA sequence: TGCGCCAGCAGCGCGGGGACAGCCATTAACTATGGCTACACCTTC. Translation: CASSAGTAINYGYTF.

The V gene is TRBV5-8, the J gene TRBJ2-4; TRBD1 agrees at 11 bases. The V and J ends lost 3 bases and 8 bases, in that order; junction bases with no gene match: 10. CDR1 is SGHTS and CDR2 is YDEGEE in the germline V gene. This CDR3 contains 16 residues. The CDR3 spells CASSSSRTGGYDIQYF. CDR3 sequence (DNA): TGTGCCAGCAGCTCGTCCCGGACAGGGGGCTATGACATTCAGTACTTC.

The rearrangement joins TRBV5-1 to TRBJ2-1; D might be TRBD2 (5 bases). V was shortened by 0 bases and J by 7 bases, with 8 bases between the two germline ends. The germline CDR1 and CDR2 sequences are SGHRS and YFSETQ. The CDR3 runs to 13 residues. CDR3 coding DNA: TGCGCCAGCAGCTTGGTTCCGGGAAATGAGCAGTTCTTC. Its translation is CASSLVPGNEQFF. Filled out from reference TRBV5-1 and TRBJ2-1, the complete variable domain reads KAGVTQTPRYLIKTRGQQVTLSCSPISGHRSVSWYQQTPGQGLQFLFEYFSETQRNKGNFPGRFSGRQFSNSRSEMNVSTLELGDSALYLCASSLVPGNEQFFGPGTRLTVL.

A few counts support this clonotype. V is TRBV5-1 and J is TRBJ2-7; D is uncertain. The germline V gene encodes CDR1 SGHRS and CDR2 YFSETQ. The CDR3 totals 15 residues. V lost 1 base and J 0 bases, leaving 11 bases between the germline ends. The CDR3 DNA reads as TGCGCCAGCAGCTTGTCAGGCAGGAGCTCCTACGAGCAGTACTTC. It translates to CASSLSGRSSYEQYF.